The 6 T cell receptor beta chains given below trace back to one sample, sequenced in a study of OX40 agonist ivuxolimab in advanced cancers. Clones were read by immunoSEQ multiplex PCR, and TCRdb kept only the in-frame ones, dropping some. The table lists about 89,000 clones, 90% to 95% of them singletons, with over 0.2% in the top ten. This specimen was CD4+ or CD8+ T cells sorted from blood, taken in a trial of the OX40 agonist ivuxolimab. These receptors were collected from an adult with an advanced solid tumor such as melanoma, head and neck, liver or kidney cancer.

The chain has TRBV30 and TRBJ2-1, with 14 bases identical to TRBD2. Germline V gene lookup returns CDR1 GTSNPN and CDR2 SVGIG (reference sequence). With V trimmed by 0 bases and J by 4 bases, 14 bases remained unmatched. This CDR3 region has 20 residues. The CDR3 DNA reads as TGTGCCTGGAGTGTAGTTCGGACTAGCGGGAGGTACGGGGCTTACAATGAGCAGTTCTTC. It encodes CAWSVVRTSGRYGAYNEQFF.

The V and J genes are TRBV28 and TRBJ1-5, with D perhaps matching TRBD1 (5 bases). The V gene's germline CDR1 is MDHEN and CDR2 SYDVKM. V lost 7 bases and J 6 bases, leaving 19 bases between the germline ends. The CDR3 consists of 15 residues. The CDR3 sequence is CASTELLGRGQPQHF. The CDR3 nucleotides read TGTGCCAGCACCGAGCTGTTGGGGCGCGGTCAGCCCCAGCATTTT.

The chain joins TRBV28 to TRBJ1-1; no clear D gene. This CDR3 has 12 residues. With 3 bases removed from V and 8 bases from J, the gap between germline ends came to 10 bases. Looked up from germline, CDR1 is MDHEN and CDR2 is SYDVKM. Written as DNA, the CDR3 is TGTGCCAGCAGTTTCTTTCGGGAAGAAGCTTTCTTT. Translation: CASSFFREEAFF.

The V and J genes are TRBV2 and TRBJ2-1; 11 nucleotides line up with TRBD2. CDR1 and CDR2 from the germline V gene are SNHLY and FYNNEI. CDR3 length: 16 residues. J gave up 7 bases and V 6 bases, and 11 bases lay outside the gene matches. The CDR3 sequence: CASSPIGLAGGNEQFF. The CDR3 DNA is TGTGCCAGCAGCCCAATCGGGCTAGCGGGAGGAAATGAGCAGTTCTTC.

The chain employs TRBV6-1 and TRBJ1-1; D is uncertain. Germline lookup yields CDR1 MNHNS and CDR2 SASEGT. This CDR3 is built from 15 residues. V dropped 0 bases and J dropped 0 bases, with 8 bases sitting between them. The CDR3 nucleotides are TGTGCCAGCAGTGAAGCGGGAAGCCTGAACACTGAAGCTTTCTTT. Translating gives CASSEAGSLNTEAFF.

V gene TRBV6-5 combines with J gene TRBJ1-4; 8 nucleotides align to TRBD1. The CDR3 runs 15 residues. Germline V CDR1 and CDR2: MNHEY, SVGAGI. V lost 6 bases to trimming and J lost 5 bases; unmatched junction nucleotides: 8. DNA of the CDR3: TGTGCCAGCAGCCGCGACAGGGGTCGAAATGAAAAACTGTTTTTT. The encoded protein is CASSRDRGRNEKLFF.